These T cell receptor beta chains were read from a single sample in a study of cytomegalovirus exposure and HLA in healthy donors. Method: immunoSEQ multiplex PCR; TCRdb's copy keeps in-frame clones and lacks some. The table records around 150,000 clones, about 85% of them present only once. The specimen was PBMCs. These TCRs come from a young man in good health and CMV-seropositive. The CDR3 runs from the conserved cysteine through the conserved F or W. A D gene is named only where the DNA matches it firmly. Size is omitted from some rows. Given values are once, few, many or a class for expanded clones.

D	V	size	J	CDR3	DNA
-	TRBV7-2	-	TRBJ1-1	CASSLGLVLLSEAFF	TGTGCCAGCAGCTTGGGGCTGGTGTTACTTTCTGAAGCTTTCTTT
TRBD1	TRBV7-9	-	TRBJ1-5	CASSSDRGLNQPQHF	TGTGCCAGCAGCTCGGACAGGGGGCTAAATCAGCCCCAGCATTTT
-	TRBV29-1	-	TRBJ1-4	CSVTLRNNEKLFF	TGCAGCGTCACACTACGAAATAATGAAAAACTGTTTTTT
-	TRBV13	-	TRBJ1-1	CASSAQQGQGTEAFF	TGTGCCAGCAGCGCGCAACAGGGTCAGGGCACTGAAGCTTTCTTT
TRBD1	TRBV5-6	-	TRBJ1-5	CASSYGQDPYQPQHF	TGTGCCAGCAGCTACGGACAGGACCCCTATCAGCCCCAGCATTTT
-	TRBV6-6	-	TRBJ1-2	CASRPRVGYGYTF	TGTGCCAGCAGACCCCGCGTCGGCTATGGCTACACCTTC
-	TRBV7-8	-	TRBJ1-1	CASTNLNTEAFF	TGTGCCAGCACCAACTTGAACACTGAAGCTTTCTTT
-	TRBV5-6	-	TRBJ1-4	CASGGGPATNEKLFF	TGTGCCAGCGGGGGGGGCCCCGCAACTAATGAAAAACTGTTTTTT
TRBD1	TRBV4-3	few	TRBJ1-4	CASSAGTGEGEKLFF	TGCGCCAGCAGCGCGGGGACAGGGGAAGGTGAAAAACTGTTTTTT
-	TRBV7-8	-	TRBJ2-1	CASLRGSSYNEQFF	TGTGCCAGCCTAAGGGGGAGCTCCTACAATGAGCAGTTCTTC
TRBD1	TRBV15	-	TRBJ1-6	CATSREPGDRVNSPLHF	TGTGCCACCAGCAGAGAGCCCGGGGACAGGGTAAATTCACCCCTCCACTTT
TRBD1	TRBV2	-	TRBJ1-1	CASSDRGLRHTEAFF	TGTGCCAGCAGTGACAGGGGGCTCCGACACACTGAAGCTTTCTTT
-	TRBV12-5	-	TRBJ1-1	CASGYQDRRTEAFF	TGTGCTAGTGGTTACCAAGACAGACGCACTGAAGCTTTCTTT
TRBD1	TRBV2	-	TRBJ1-3	CASSMGTGGGNTIYF	TGTGCCAGCAGTATGGGAACAGGGGGTGGAAACACCATATATTTT
-	TRBV21-1	-	TRBJ1-1	CASSLGGPGPEAFF	TGTGCCAGCAGCCTCGGGGGGCCGGGACCTGAAGCTTTCTTT
-	TRBV25-1	few	TRBJ1-6	CASSGSSYNSPLHF	TGTGCCAGCAGTGGTAGCTCCTATAATTCACCCCTCCACTTT
TRBD1	TRBV9	-	TRBJ1-2	CASSVEGTANYGYTF	TGTGCCAGCAGCGTAGAAGGGACAGCTAACTATGGCTACACCTTC
TRBD1	TRBV13	-	TRBJ1-2	CASSWIQGGHTF	TGTGCCAGCAGCTGGATACAGGGGGGCCACACCTTC
-	TRBV6-5	-	TRBJ1-5	CASSYSHGEQPQHF	TGTGCCAGCAGTTACTCGCACGGGGAACAGCCCCAGCATTTT
TRBD1	TRBV30	-	TRBJ1-4	CAWSLGTAARLSNEKLFF	TGTGCCTGGAGTCTGGGGACAGCCGCTAGACTTTCTAATGAAAAACTGTTTTTT
TRBD2	TRBV27	-	TRBJ2-5	CASSQLMGGVETQYF	TGTGCCAGCAGTCAGCTCATGGGAGGGGTCGAGACCCAGTACTTC
TRBD1	TRBV27	-	TRBJ1-2	CASSLRTGSGYTF	TGTGCCAGCAGTTTGAGGACAGGGAGTGGCTACACCTTC
-	TRBV18	-	TRBJ2-7	CASSSNRDLGEQYF	TGTGCCAGCTCATCTAACAGGGATTTGGGAGAGCAGTACTTC
-	TRBV7-3	-	TRBJ2-1	CASSLYSGSYNEQFF	TGTGCCAGCAGCTTATACTCGGGCTCCTACAATGAGCAGTTCTTC
TRBD1	TRBV30	-	TRBJ1-1	CAWSGTGARTEAFF	TGTGCCTGGAGTGGCACAGGGGCGAGGACTGAAGCTTTCTTT
-	TRBV11-3	-	TRBJ1-3	CASSRMSAGNAIYF	TGTGCCAGCAGCCGGATGAGCGCTGGAAACGCCATATATTTT
-	TRBV7-6	-	TRBJ1-6	CASSYRVEASPLHF	TGTGCCAGCAGCTACAGGGTAGAAGCTTCACCCCTCCACTTT
TRBD2	TRBV6-1	-	TRBJ2-2	CASSFGGAPGELFF	TGTGCCAGCAGTTTCGGGGGGGCCCCCGGGGAGCTGTTTTTT
-	TRBV4-1	-	TRBJ2-5	CASSKYITGLETQYF	TGCGCCAGCAGTAAGTACATTACAGGGTTGGAGACCCAGTACTTC
-	TRBV11-2	-	TRBJ2-4	CASSSSRVIRDF	TGTGCCAGCAGCTCCTCCAGGGTTATACGGGACTTC
-	TRBV7-9	-	TRBJ1-6	CASSLGQGGSPLHF	TGTGCCAGCAGCTTAGGGCAGGGCGGTTCACCCCTCCACTTT
-	TRBV4-3	few	TRBJ2-5	CASSRRLVQETQYF	TGCGCCAGCAGCCGCAGACTAGTACAAGAGACCCAGTACTTC
TRBD1	TRBV5-4	-	TRBJ2-3	CASSTRTGGRDTQYF	TGTGCCAGCAGCACGCGGACAGGGGGGAGGGATACGCAGTATTTT
-	TRBV7-2	-	TRBJ1-6	CASSLGTLYESPLHF	TGTGCCAGCAGCTTAGGGACATTATATGAATCACCCCTCCACTTT
TRBD1	TRBV18	-	TRBJ1-1	CASSPMTGSNTEAFF	TGTGCCAGCTCACCCATGACAGGGTCGAACACTGAAGCTTTCTTT
TRBD2	TRBV4-3	once	TRBJ2-2	CASSQGGGGATGELFF	TGCGCCAGCAGCCAAGGGGGCGGGGGGGCGACCGGGGAGCTGTTTTTT
-	TRBV6-1	-	TRBJ1-1	CASIRQGNTEAFF	TGTGCCAGCATTAGGCAGGGGAACACTGAAGCTTTCTTT
TRBD2	TRBV13	-	TRBJ2-1	CASSPRGASGGAVPYNEQFF	TGTGCCAGCAGCCCGAGGGGGGCTAGCGGGGGGGCCGTCCCCTACAATGAGCAGTTCTTC
TRBD1	TRBV5-1	-	TRBJ2-3	CASSSGQDGDTQYF	TGCGCCAGCAGCTCGGGACAGGACGGAGATACGCAGTATTTT
-	TRBV19	-	TRBJ1-2	CASSIVVGGYTF	TGTGCCAGTAGTATAGTGGTCGGGGGCTACACCTTC
-	TRBV27	once	TRBJ1-4	CASSLVGSNEKLFF	TGTGCCAGCAGTTTAGTTGGCTCTAATGAAAAACTGTTTTTT
TRBD1	TRBV7-2	-	TRBJ1-1	CASRTTGQKNTEAFF	TGTGCCAGCAGGACCACGGGACAGAAGAACACTGAAGCTTTCTTT
TRBD2	TRBV7-6	-	TRBJ2-3	CASSLSGGTDTQYF	TGTGCCAGCAGCTTAAGCGGGGGCACAGATACGCAGTATTTT
TRBD2	TRBV7-3	-	TRBJ2-3	CASTTAGGGTDTQYF	TGTGCCAGCACCACGGCGGGGGGGGGCACAGATACGCAGTATTTT
-	TRBV29-1	-	TRBJ2-2	CSVEAAEAGELFF	TGCAGCGTTGAAGCGGCGGAAGCCGGGGAGCTGTTTTTT
-	TRBV5-1	-	TRBJ2-1	CASSRGGMNEQFF	TGCGCCAGCAGCCGGGGCGGGATGAATGAGCAGTTCTTC
-	TRBV4-1	-	TRBJ2-6	CASSQLGPSGANGLTF	TGCGCCAGCAGCCAATTAGGCCCGTCTGGGGCCAACGGCCTGACTTTC
-	TRBV4-3	-	TRBJ1-2	CASSQDSGLSGYTF	TGCGCCAGCAGCCAAGATAGCGGGCTCTCCGGCTACACCTTC
TRBD2	TRBV4-3	-	TRBJ2-1	CASSQETSGGHNEQFF	TGCGCCAGCAGCCAAGAGACTAGCGGGGGCCACAATGAGCAGTTCTTC
TRBD2	TRBV2	-	TRBJ2-1	CASSARLALNEQFF	TGTGCCAGCAGTGCCCGACTAGCCCTCAATGAGCAGTTCTTC
-	TRBV13	-	TRBJ1-1	CASSLGYGTRTEAFF	TGTGCCAGCAGCTTAGGTTACGGGACTCGCACTGAAGCTTTCTTT
TRBD1	TRBV19	-	TRBJ2-5	CASSSVDWDRGRETQYF	TGTGCCAGTAGTAGCGTCGACTGGGACAGGGGGCGAGAGACCCAGTACTTC
TRBD2	TRBV5-4	once	TRBJ2-7	CASSPGSGGRSSYEQYF	TGTGCCAGCAGCCCGGGGAGCGGGGGACGCAGCTCCTACGAGCAGTACTTC
TRBD1	TRBV7-9	-	TRBJ2-5	CASSPNQGAFVKTQYF	TGTGCCAGCAGTCCAAACCAGGGGGCGTTCGTGAAGACCCAGTACTTC
TRBD1	TRBV28	-	TRBJ1-3	CASSGGGQGTFGNTIYF	TGTGCCAGCAGTGGCGGGGGACAGGGGACTTTTGGAAACACCATATATTTT
TRBD1	TRBV10-2	once	TRBJ2-1	CASSEQGQGLNEQFF	TGCGCCAGCAGTGAGCAAGGACAGGGTCTCAATGAGCAGTTCTTC
-	TRBV18	-	TRBJ2-3	CASRIEADTQYF	TGTGCCAGCCGTATCGAGGCAGATACGCAGTATTTT
-	TRBV9	-	TRBJ2-2	CASSVATGMNTGELFF	TGTGCCAGCAGCGTAGCTACGGGGATGAACACCGGGGAGCTGTTTTTT
-	TRBV2	-	TRBJ2-5	CASSLTGEQYF	TGTGCCAGCAGTTTGACGGGTGAGCAGTACTTC
-	TRBV6-1	-	TRBJ1-3	CASSEKHFGNTIYF	TGTGCCAGCAGTGAAAAGCACTTTGGAAACACCATATATTTT